In this sample, the clone carrying this T cell receptor beta chain turned up a few times. Its antigen is currently unknown. This entry belongs to a study of CD8 T cells in ankylosing spondylitis. Notes on the study in general: CD8+ by phenotype, disease-linked clones were relatively rare in peripheral blood. From matched ankylosing spondylitis synovial fluid, disease-linked clones were reportedly recovered at significantly enriched levels.

MiXCR, run by TCRdb on the 5' RACE reads, gives a single entry per CDR3 protein. The sample consists of 8,400 or so distinct CDR3 sequences, 3.9% of them appearing once. This CDR3 has 16 amino acids. The V gene lost 3 bases and the J gene lost 4 bases, with 14 bases spanning the gap. The germline V gene has CDR1 SGDLS and CDR2 YYNGEE. This clonotype was obtained from a female donor with ankylosing spondylitis or in good health (not recorded which). Sequenced: blood, either unsorted or a sorted T cell fraction (not recorded which). The V and J genes are TRBV9 and TRBJ1-6, with TRBD1 as a possible D gene (5 bases). For the CDR3, the DNA is TGTGCCAGCAGCGCAACCGACAGACTATATAATTCACCCCTCCACTTT. Translating it yields CASSATDRLYNSPLHF.